This T cell receptor beta chain is from a study of Ad26.COV2.S vaccination and SARS-CoV-2 variants. Only in-frame clones appear in the TCRdb table, and some are missing; sequencing was by immunoSEQ multiplex PCR. The sample has some 180,000 clones, roughly nine tenths seen once. CDR1 is ENHRY and CDR2 is SYGVKD in the germline V gene. This CDR3 is built from 15 residues. V dropped 3 bases and J dropped 2; count of bases not matched to a gene: 6. Study observations and caveats: Following vaccination, spike-specific CD8+ and CD4+ T cell responses reportedly exhibited substantial breadth. It was vaccine recipients, not placebo recipients, who had the higher spike-specific TCR breadth.

Comment on this clone: What it binds is unknown.

The chain recombines TRBV10-3 with TRBJ2-7, with TRBD1 identical over 8 bases. This clonotype was sampled from a human donor who had recovered from COVID-19. Sequenced material: peripheral blood, taken after recovery from COVID-19. DNA of the CDR3: TGTGCCATCAGTGACGGGACAGGCCTAACCTACGAGCAGTACTTC. This encodes CAISDGTGLTYEQYF.